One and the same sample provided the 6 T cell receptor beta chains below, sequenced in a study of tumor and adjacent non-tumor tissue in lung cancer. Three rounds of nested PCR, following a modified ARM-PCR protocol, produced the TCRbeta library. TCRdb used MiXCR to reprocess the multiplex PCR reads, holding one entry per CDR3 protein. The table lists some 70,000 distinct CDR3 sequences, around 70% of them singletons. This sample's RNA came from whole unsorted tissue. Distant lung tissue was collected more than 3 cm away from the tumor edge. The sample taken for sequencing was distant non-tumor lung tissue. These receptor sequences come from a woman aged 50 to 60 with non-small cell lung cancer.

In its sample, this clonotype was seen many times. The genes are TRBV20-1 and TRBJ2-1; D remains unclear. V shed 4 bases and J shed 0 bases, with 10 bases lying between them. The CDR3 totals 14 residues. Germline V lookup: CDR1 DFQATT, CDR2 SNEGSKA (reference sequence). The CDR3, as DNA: TGCAGTGCTATCGGCGGCAGCTCCTACAATGAGCAGTTCTTC. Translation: CSAIGGSSYNEQFF.

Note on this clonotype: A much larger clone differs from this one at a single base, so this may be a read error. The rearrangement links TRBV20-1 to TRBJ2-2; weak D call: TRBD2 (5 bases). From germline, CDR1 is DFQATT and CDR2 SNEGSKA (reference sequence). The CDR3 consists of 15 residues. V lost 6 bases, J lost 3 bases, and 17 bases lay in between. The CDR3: CSATNAATYTGELFF. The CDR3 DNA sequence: TGCAGTGCGACTAACGCAGCGACCTACACCGGGGAGCTGTTTTTT.

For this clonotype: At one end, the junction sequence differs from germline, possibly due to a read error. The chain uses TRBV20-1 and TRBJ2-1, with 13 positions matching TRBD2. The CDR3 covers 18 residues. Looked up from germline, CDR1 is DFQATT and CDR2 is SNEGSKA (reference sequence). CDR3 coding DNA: TGCAGTACTAGAATACCACTAGCGGGAGGGAGCTCCTACAATGAGCAGTTCTTC. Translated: CSTRIPLAGGSSYNEQFF.

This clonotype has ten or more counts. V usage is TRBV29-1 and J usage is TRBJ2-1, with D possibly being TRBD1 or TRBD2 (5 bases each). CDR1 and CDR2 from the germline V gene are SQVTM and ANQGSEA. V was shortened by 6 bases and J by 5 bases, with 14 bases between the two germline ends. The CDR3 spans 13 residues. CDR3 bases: TGCAGCGTCGAGGGGACGGATCACAATGAGCAGTTCTTC. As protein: CSVEGTDHNEQFF.

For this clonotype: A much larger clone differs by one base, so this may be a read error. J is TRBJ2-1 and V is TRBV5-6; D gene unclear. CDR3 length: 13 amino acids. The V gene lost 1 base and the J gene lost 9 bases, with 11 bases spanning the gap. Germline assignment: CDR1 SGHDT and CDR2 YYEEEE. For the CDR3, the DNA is TGTGCCAGCAGCTTGAGGCAGCTGGGTGAGCAGTTCTTC. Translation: CASSLRQLGEQFF.

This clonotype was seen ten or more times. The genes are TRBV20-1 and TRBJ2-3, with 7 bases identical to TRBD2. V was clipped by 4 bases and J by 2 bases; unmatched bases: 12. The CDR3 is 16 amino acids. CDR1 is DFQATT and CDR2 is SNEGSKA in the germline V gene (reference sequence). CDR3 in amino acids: CSATGTKSALTDTQYF. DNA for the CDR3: TGCAGTGCTACCGGGACTAAATCAGCCCTCACAGATACGCAGTATTTT.